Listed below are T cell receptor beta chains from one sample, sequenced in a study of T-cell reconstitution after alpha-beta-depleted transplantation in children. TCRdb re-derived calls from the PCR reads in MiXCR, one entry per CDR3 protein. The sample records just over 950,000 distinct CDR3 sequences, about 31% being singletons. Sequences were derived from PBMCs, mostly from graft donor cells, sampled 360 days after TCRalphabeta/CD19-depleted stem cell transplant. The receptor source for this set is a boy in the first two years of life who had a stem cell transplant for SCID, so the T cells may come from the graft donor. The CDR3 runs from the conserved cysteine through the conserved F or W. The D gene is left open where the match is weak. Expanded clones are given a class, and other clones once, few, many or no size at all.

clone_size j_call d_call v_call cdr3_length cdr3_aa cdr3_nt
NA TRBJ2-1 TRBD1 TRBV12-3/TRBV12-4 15 CASSLADRYYNEQFF TGTGCCAGCAGTTTAGCGGACAGGTACTACAATGAGCAGTTCTTC
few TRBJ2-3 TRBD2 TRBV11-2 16 CASSLVAGAGTDTQYF TGTGCCAGCAGCTTAGTAGCGGGGGCGGGGACAGATACGCAGTATTTT
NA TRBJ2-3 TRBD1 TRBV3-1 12 CASSQGTGTKYF TGTGCCAGCAGCCAAGGGACAGGGACGAAGTATTTT
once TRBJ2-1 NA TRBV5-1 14 CASSLDGVPNEQFF TGCGCCAGCAGCTTGGATGGGGTGCCGAATGAGCAGTTCTTC
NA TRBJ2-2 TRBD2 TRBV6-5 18 CASSYAPGLAGKAGELFF TGTGCCAGCAGTTACGCCCCCGGACTAGCGGGAAAGGCCGGGGAGCTGTTTTTT
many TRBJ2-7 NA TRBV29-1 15 CSVPNPAGASYEQYF TGCAGCGTCCCGAACCCCGCAGGGGCTAGCTACGAGCAGTACTTC
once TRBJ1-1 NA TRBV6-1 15 CASRGGRCCRFMAFF TGTGCCAGCAGAGGGGGGAGATGTTGTCGTTTCATGGCTTTCTTT
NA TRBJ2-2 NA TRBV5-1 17 CASSLRWVQSNTGELFF TGCGCCAGCAGCTTGCGATGGGTACAGTCGAACACCGGGGAGCTGTTTTTT
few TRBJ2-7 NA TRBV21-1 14 CASSTGGQGYEQYF TGTGCCAGCAGCACGGGGGGGCAGGGCTACGAGCAGTACTTC
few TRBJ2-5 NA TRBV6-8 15 CASTPQDGGGETQYF TGTGCCAGCACCCCCCAGGACGGAGGGGGGGAGACCCAGTACTTC
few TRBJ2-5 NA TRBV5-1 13 CASSRGYEETQYF TGCGCCAGCTCACGGGGGTACGAAGAGACCCAGTACTTC
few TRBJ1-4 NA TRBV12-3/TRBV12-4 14 CASSSAPRDEKLFF TGTGCCAGCAGTTCAGCCCCTAGGGATGAAAAACTGTTTTTT
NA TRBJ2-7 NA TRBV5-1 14 CASSLDFRDYEQYF TGCGCCAGCAGCTTGGACTTTAGAGACTACGAGCAGTACTTC
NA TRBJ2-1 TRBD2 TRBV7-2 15 CASSASAGGDNEQFF TGTGCCAGCAGCGCGTCAGCGGGGGGCGACAATGAGCAGTTCTTC
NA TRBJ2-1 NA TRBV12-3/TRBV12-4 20 CASSLAVSRTELRYYNEQFF TGTGCCAGCAGTTTAGCGGTTTCCCGGACAGAATTAAGATACTACAATGAGCAGTTCTTC
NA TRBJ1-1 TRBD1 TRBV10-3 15 CATRTGKSQATEAFF TGTGCCACCCGGACAGGGAAGAGTCAGGCCACTGAAGCTTTCTTT
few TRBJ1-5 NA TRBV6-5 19 CASSYHTGPVMFGNQPQHF TGTGCCAGCAGTTACCATACAGGGCCTGTGATGTTTGGCAATCAGCCCCAGCATTTT
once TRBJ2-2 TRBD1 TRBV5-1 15 CASNSDRENTGELFF TGCGCCAGCAACTCGGACAGGGAGAACACCGGGGAGCTGTTTTTT
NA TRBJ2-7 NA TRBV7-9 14 CASSPSPRFYEQYF TGTGCCAGCAGCCCCAGTCCCCGGTTTTACGAGCAGTACTTC
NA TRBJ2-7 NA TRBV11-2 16 CASSLHRGWSSYEQYF TGTGCCAGCAGCTTACACCGGGGGTGGAGCTCCTACGAGCAGTACTTC
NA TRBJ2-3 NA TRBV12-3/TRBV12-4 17 CASRPVPGLPDTDTQYF TGTGCCAGCAGGCCTGTCCCGGGACTTCCAGACACAGATACGCAGTATTTT
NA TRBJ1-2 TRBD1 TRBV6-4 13 CASRIDRGDGYTF TGTGCCAGCAGGATCGACAGGGGGGATGGCTACACCTTC
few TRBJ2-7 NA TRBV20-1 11 CSAINSYEQYF TGCAGTGCTATTAACTCCTACGAGCAGTACTTC
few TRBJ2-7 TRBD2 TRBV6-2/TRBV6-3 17 CASSYPLRTSGAYEQYF TGTGCCAGCAGTTACCCTCTCAGGACTAGCGGGGCCTACGAGCAGTACTTC
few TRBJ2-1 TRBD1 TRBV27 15 CASSLRQGAQNEQFF TGTGCCAGCAGTTTGAGGCAGGGGGCTCAGAATGAGCAGTTCTTC
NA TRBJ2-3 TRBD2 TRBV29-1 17 CSVEPEPLAGRTDTQYF TGCAGCGTTGAACCCGAACCACTAGCGGGGCGGACAGATACGCAGTATTTT
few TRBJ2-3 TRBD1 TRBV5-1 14 CASGQGLNTDTQYF TGCGCCAGCGGACAGGGACTGAACACAGATACGCAGTATTTT
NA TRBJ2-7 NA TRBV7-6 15 CASSLTVDIDYEQYF TGTGCCAGCAGCTTAACGGTCGACATAGACTACGAGCAGTACTTC
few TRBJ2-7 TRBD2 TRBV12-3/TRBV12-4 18 CASSFLAGADPLSMEQYF TGTGCCAGCAGTTTCCTAGCGGGGGCCGATCCCCTATCGATGGAGCAGTACTTC
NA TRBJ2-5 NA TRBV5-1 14 CASSLALEQETQYF TGCGCCAGCAGCTTGGCCCTGGAACAAGAGACCCAGTACTTC
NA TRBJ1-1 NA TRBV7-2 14 CASSPMHKSPEAFF TGTGCCAGCAGTCCAATGCACAAGAGTCCTGAAGCTTTCTTT
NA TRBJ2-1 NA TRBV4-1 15 CASSQDSVSYNEQFF TGCGCCAGCAGCCAAGACTCGGTCTCCTACAATGAGCAGTTCTTC
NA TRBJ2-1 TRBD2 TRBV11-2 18 CASSLDSVGTSFYNEQFF TGTGCCAGCAGCTTAGATTCGGTTGGGACTAGCTTTTACAATGAGCAGTTCTTC
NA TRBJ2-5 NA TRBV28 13 CASLMAGWETQYF TGTGCCAGCCTGATGGCGGGGTGGGAGACCCAGTACTTC
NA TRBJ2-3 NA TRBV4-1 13 CASSQEYPDTQYF TGCGCCAGCAGCCAAGAGTACCCAGATACGCAGTATTTT
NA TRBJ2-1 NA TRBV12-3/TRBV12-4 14 CASSLAPRAHEQFF TGTGCCAGCAGTTTAGCGCCCAGGGCCCATGAGCAGTTCTTC
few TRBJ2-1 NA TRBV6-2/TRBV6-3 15 CASSYWPRPSNEQFF TGTGCCAGCAGTTACTGGCCCCGGCCCAGCAATGAGCAGTTCTTC
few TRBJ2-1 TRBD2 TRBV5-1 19 CASSFYRASGASSYNEQFF TGCGCCAGCAGCTTCTATCGGGCTAGCGGTGCCAGCTCCTACAATGAGCAGTTCTTC
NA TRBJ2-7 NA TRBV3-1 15 CASSPTSRAIYEQYF TGTGCCAGCAGCCCAACAAGTAGGGCGATCTACGAGCAGTACTTC
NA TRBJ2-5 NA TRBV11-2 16 CASRPTRGGKGGTQYF TGTGCCAGCAGACCGACGAGGGGGGGGAAAGGGGGGACCCAGTACTTC
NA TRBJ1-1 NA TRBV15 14 CATSLGHQNTEAFF TGTGCCACCTCCTTGGGACATCAAAACACTGAAGCTTTCTTT
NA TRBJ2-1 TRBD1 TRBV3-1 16 CASSQDARGPYNEQFF TGTGCCAGCAGCCAAGATGCGAGGGGGCCCTACAATGAGCAGTTCTTC
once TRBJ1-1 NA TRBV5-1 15 CASKVQTGMNTEAFF TGCGCCAGCAAAGTTCAGACAGGCATGAACACTGAAGCTTTCTTT
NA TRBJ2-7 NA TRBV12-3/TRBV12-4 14 CASSLVPQGYEQYF TGTGCCAGCAGTTTAGTTCCCCAGGGCTACGAGCAGTACTTC
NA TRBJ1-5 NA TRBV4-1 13 CASSQGQDQPQHF TGCGCCAGCAGCCAGGGCCAAGATCAGCCCCAGCATTTT
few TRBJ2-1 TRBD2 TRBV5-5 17 CASSTRLATWGYNEQFF TGTGCCAGCAGCACACGACTAGCTACCTGGGGATACAATGAGCAGTTCTTC
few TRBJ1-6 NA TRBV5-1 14 CASSAGFGYSPLHF TGCGCCAGCAGCGCAGGGTTTGGGTATTCACCCCTCCACTTT